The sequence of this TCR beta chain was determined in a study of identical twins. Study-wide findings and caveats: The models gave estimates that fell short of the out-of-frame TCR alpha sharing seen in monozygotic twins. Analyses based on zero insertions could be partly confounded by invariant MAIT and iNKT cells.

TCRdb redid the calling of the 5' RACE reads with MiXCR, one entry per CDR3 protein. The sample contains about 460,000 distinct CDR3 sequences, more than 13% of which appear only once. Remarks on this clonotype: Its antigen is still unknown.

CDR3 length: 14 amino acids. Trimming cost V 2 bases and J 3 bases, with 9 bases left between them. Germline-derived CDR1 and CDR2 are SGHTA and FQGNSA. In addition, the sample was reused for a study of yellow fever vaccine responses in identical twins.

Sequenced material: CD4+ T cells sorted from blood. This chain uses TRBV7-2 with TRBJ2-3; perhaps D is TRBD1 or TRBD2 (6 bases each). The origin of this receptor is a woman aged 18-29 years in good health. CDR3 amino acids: CASSLQGRTDTQYF. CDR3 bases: TGTGCCAGCAGCTTACAGGGGAGGACAGATACGCAGTATTTT. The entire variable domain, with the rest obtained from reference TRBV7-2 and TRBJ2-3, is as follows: GAGVSQSPSNKVTEKGKDVELRCDPISGHTALYWYRQSLGQGLEFLIYFQGNSAPDKSGLPSDRFSAERTGGSVSTLTIQRTQQEDSAVYLCASSLQGRTDTQYFGPGTRLTVL.